This T cell receptor (beta chain) was identified in a study of control samples from healthy donors and cancer patients. The germline V gene encodes CDR1 SGHRS and CDR2 YFSETQ. The CDR3 runs to 12 residues. V lost 0 bases to trimming and J lost 7 bases, with 8 bases between them. Clones were sequenced by immunoSEQ multiplex PCR, and TCRdb holds only the in-frame ones, with some missing. The table lists over 120,000 clones, 75% to 95% of them singletons. This TCR was sampled from a young man in good health. This sequence joins TRBV5-1 and TRBJ2-7; D is undetermined. The sequenced material came from blood. As DNA, the CDR3 is TGCGCCAGCAGCTTGGACGGACGAGAGCAGTACTTC. Its protein product is CASSLDGREQYF.